This T cell receptor (beta chain) appears in the sequencing data of a study of shared clonotypes between healthy human individuals. The data were produced by immunoSEQ multiplex PCR, yet TCRdb's version contains in-frame clones alone and is incomplete. The data show around 200,000 clones, with 65% to 70% seen just once and roughly a tenth held by the top ten. The CDR3 loop spans 13 amino acids. The V gene lost 2 bases and the J gene lost 8 bases, with 13 bases spanning the gap. CDR1 and CDR2 from the germline V gene are SGHDT and YYEEEE. A CD45RA+ naive subset and a CD45RA-negative memory subset were split from CD4+ cells.

The source material was memory CD4+ T cells sorted from blood. The sample's subset: CD45RA-negative fraction. This sequence was found in a young man in good health. The chain links TRBV5-6 to TRBJ1-2; possibly TRBD1 for D (5 bases). CDR3 nucleotide sequence: TGTGCCAGCAGCTTAGGAGGGGATAAAGGCTACACCTTC. Translation gives CASSLGGDKGYTF. The whole variable domain, filled in from reference TRBV5-6 and TRBJ1-2, reads DAGVTQSPTHLIKTRGQQVTLRCSPKSGHDTVSWYQQALGQGPQFIFQYYEEEERQRGNFPDRFSGHQFPNYSSELNVNALLLGDSALYLCASSLGGDKGYTFGSGTRLTVV.